Below are 21 T cell receptor beta chains sequenced from a single sample in a study of T cells after yellow fever vaccination. MiXCR, run by TCRdb on the 5' RACE reads, gives a single entry per CDR3 protein. The sample includes 300,000 or so distinct CDR3 sequences, 7.5% to 9% seen only once; the top ten take 3% to 3.5%. This material consisted of CD4+ T cells sorted from PBMCs, taken 5 days after the yellow fever booster vaccination. The receptors here all came from a man younger than 35 who received the YFV17D yellow fever vaccine.

The gene calls are TRBV19 and TRBJ2-7, with unresolved D. The CDR3 totals 14 residues. V gave up 6 bases and J gave up 3 bases, with 15 bases separating them. Germline values: CDR1 LNHDA, CDR2 SQIVND (reference sequence). Here the CDR3 DNA reads TGTGCCAGTAGCCTACGGGCACGCGACTACGAGCAGTACTTC. It yields the protein CASSLRARDYEQYF.

This chain links TRBV4-2 with TRBJ1-2; D might be TRBD1 (5 bases). Trimming removed 0 bases at V and 8 bases at J, with 16 bases between. This CDR3 is built from 15 residues. Germline V CDR1 and CDR2: LGHNA, YNFKEQ. The CDR3 DNA is TGTGCCAGCAGCCAAGATTTCCGCAGGGAGGAAGGCTACACCTTC. Amino acids: CASSQDFRREEGYTF.

This clonotype was counted only a few times. The chain is built from TRBV15 and TRBJ2-3; D unresolved. The length of the CDR3 is 13 residues. Germline V gene lookup returns CDR1 LNHNV and CDR2 YYDKDF (reference sequence). V gave up 5 bases and J gave up 1 base, with 7 bases separating them. CDR3 protein: CATSWGGTDTQYF. In nucleotides, the CDR3 is TGTGCCACCAGCTGGGGTGGCACAGATACGCAGTATTTT.

The CDR3 DNA follows: TGTGCCAGCAGCGTAGCGGACAATGAGCAGTTCTTC. Residues: CASSVADNEQFF. The gene calls are TRBV9 and TRBJ2-1, with unresolved D. The CDR3 is 12 residues long. Germline CDR1 and CDR2: SGDLS and YYNGEE. The ends were cut back, 0 bases at V and 5 bases at J, with 3 bases in the middle.

The chain joins TRBV9 to TRBJ2-3; 8 bases fit TRBD1. This CDR3 is built from 14 residues. The V segment lost 4 bases and the J segment 4 bases; nucleotides outside the gene matches: 5. Germline V gene sequence: CDR1 SGDLS, CDR2 YYNGEE. CDR3 region: CASSSRTGSDTQYF. CDR3 in DNA: TGTGCCAGCAGCTCTAGGACAGGGTCAGATACGCAGTATTTT.

The gene calls are TRBV2 and TRBJ2-2; the match to TRBD1 covers 7 bases. The V segment lost 2 bases and the J segment 7 bases; nucleotides outside the gene matches: 7. CDR3 size: 15 residues. Germline loops: CDR1 SNHLY, CDR2 FYNNEI. In DNA, the CDR3 is TGTGCCAGCAGTGAAAACAGGGGCGGATACGGGGAGCTGTTTTTT. Amino acid sequence: CASSENRGGYGELFF.

This clonotype came up a few times. The chain combines TRBV12-3 or TRBV12-4 with TRBJ1-1; D uncertain. Trimming pared 4 bases from V and 5 bases from J, leaving 14 bases between. There are 14 residues in the CDR3. The CDR3 sequence: CASSSWGGGTEAFF. The CDR3 region has the DNA TGTGCCAGCAGTTCGTGGGGAGGTGGTACTGAAGCTTTCTTT.

This chain uses TRBV20-1 with TRBJ2-1, with TRBD2 identical over 7 bases. V lost 6 bases to trimming and J lost 10 bases; unmatched junction nucleotides: 12. CDR3 length: 13 amino acids. Germline-derived CDR1 and CDR2 are DFQATT and SNEGSKA (reference sequence). The CDR3 region is CSAVNWGEGEQFF. In nucleotides, the CDR3 is TGCAGTGCCGTCAATTGGGGGGAGGGGGAGCAGTTCTTC.

This clonotype was detected only a few times. The rearrangement links TRBV4-2 to TRBJ2-7; 8 bases agree with TRBD1. The CDR3 consists of 16 residues. The trim removed 1 base at V and 4 bases at J, leaving 9 bases unmatched. Germline V gene sequence: CDR1 LGHNA, CDR2 YNFKEQ. The CDR3 sequence: CASSQAPLQGAYEQYF. In nucleotides, the CDR3 is TGTGCCAGCAGCCAAGCCCCCTTGCAGGGGGCGTACGAGCAGTACTTC.

The V and J genes are TRBV6-4 and TRBJ2-2, with 7 bases aligning to TRBD1. Unmatched junction bases numbered 0, after V lost 4 bases and J lost 4 bases. CDR1 is MRHNA and CDR2 is SNTAGT in the germline V gene. The CDR3 spans 13 residues. The CDR3 DNA sequence: TGTGCCAGCAGTGGGACAGGCACCGGGGAGCTGTTTTTT. This gives the protein CASSGTGTGELFF.

This clonotype was detected a few times. The chain has TRBV28 and TRBJ2-1; maybe TRBD2 (5 bases). The germline V gene has CDR1 MDHEN and CDR2 SYDVKM. V was shortened by 6 bases and J by 4 bases, with 16 bases between the two germline ends. The CDR3 has 15 residues. This chain's CDR3 is CASRTLGAAYNEQFF. CDR3 in DNA: TGTGCCAGCAGGACCCTAGGAGCGGCGTACAATGAGCAGTTCTTC.

The V and J genes are TRBV7-3 and TRBJ1-1; D remains ambiguous. CDR3 length: 16 amino acids. V was clipped by 3 bases and J by 8 bases, with 22 bases between them. Germline V lookup: CDR1 SGHTA, CDR2 FQGTGA. CDR3 DNA: TGTGCCAGCAGCTTTGATGTTGTCGTCGCGGGCAGGGAAGCTTTCTTT. Translation gives CASSFDVVVAGREAFF.

Only a few counts were recorded for this clonotype. This chain connects TRBV20-1 to TRBJ1-1; TRBD1 might be the D (5 bases). In germline, CDR1 is DFQATT, CDR2 SNEGSKA (reference sequence). V was pared by 0 bases and J by 6 bases, with 14 bases between. The CDR3 consists of 14 residues. The CDR3 DNA reads TGCAGTGCTAGAGATGGCAGGGCGGGACCTGAAGCTTTCTTT. This gives the protein CSARDGRAGPEAFF.

V and J are TRBV29-1 and TRBJ1-2; D is possibly TRBD1 (6 bases). This CDR3 contains 12 residues. The germline CDR1 and CDR2 sequences are SQVTM and ANQGSEA. With 7 bases removed from V and 5 bases from J, the gap between germline ends came to 14 bases. The CDR3: CSAAGQFYGYTF. In DNA form, the CDR3 reads TGCAGCGCCGCAGGACAGTTTTATGGCTACACCTTC.

This chain joins TRBV28 and TRBJ2-1; the match to TRBD1 covers 7 bases. V lost 7 bases, J lost 9 bases, and 12 bases stayed unmatched. Germline V gives CDR1 MDHEN, CDR2 SYDVKM. CDR3 length: 14 amino acids. Written as DNA, the CDR3 is TGTGCCAGCACCCTGGGGCAGGGGGTCGGTGAGCAGTTCTTC. Its protein product is CASTLGQGVGEQFF.

At least ten counts were recorded for this clonotype. The chain carries TRBV12-3 or TRBV12-4 and TRBJ2-5; 7 bases match TRBD2. This CDR3 has 16 amino acids. V lost 5 bases, J lost 4 bases, and 13 bases stayed unmatched. The CDR3 is CASSPAGMRGRETQYF. CDR3 bases: TGTGCCAGCAGTCCCGCGGGGATGCGGGGGAGAGAGACCCAGTACTTC.

V and J are TRBV6-2 or TRBV6-3 and TRBJ2-7; D is unresolved. Germline CDR1 and CDR2: MNHEY and SVGEGT. Trimming stripped 4 bases from V and 3 bases from J, with 13 bases between. CDR3 size: 14 residues. CDR3 protein: CASSSRSFSYEQYV. The CDR3 DNA is TGTGCCAGCAGTTCTCGGAGCTTCAGCTACGAGCAGTACGTC.

The chain has TRBV12-3 or TRBV12-4 and TRBJ2-1; perhaps TRBD2 as D (7 bases). This CDR3 spans 14 amino acids. V was cut by 6 bases and J by 9 bases, with 18 bases left in between. The CDR3, as DNA: TGTGCCAGCAGATTTGGTGGGGGGGCCGGTGAGCAGTTCTTC. This gives the protein CASRFGGGAGEQFF.

The rearrangement joins TRBV6-1 to TRBJ1-5; D gene ambiguous. V was cut by 2 bases and J by 6 bases, with 5 bases left in between. Germline values: CDR1 MNHNS, CDR2 SASEGT. The CDR3 runs 12 residues. This CDR3 is CASSESRQPQHF. CDR3 sequence (DNA): TGTGCCAGCAGTGAATCGCGTCAGCCCCAGCATTTT.

The V gene is TRBV2, the J gene TRBJ2-1; 10 bases are shared with TRBD1. J lost 8 bases, V lost 6 bases, and 13 bases had no gene match. CDR1 SNHLY and CDR2 FYNNEI come from the germline V gene. The CDR3 has 16 residues. CDR3 amino acids: CASRNRDRGFLDEQFF. CDR3 nucleotides: TGTGCCAGCAGGAACCGGGACAGGGGATTTCTGGATGAGCAGTTCTTC.

The J gene is TRBJ1-4, the V gene TRBV19; no reliable D call. Trimming shortened V by 3 bases and J by 0 bases, and 8 bases separated the two germline ends. Germline V gene sequence: CDR1 LNHDA, CDR2 SQIVND (reference sequence). This CDR3 is 15 amino acids long. The CDR3 nucleotides are TGTGCCAGTAGTATGGCAGATGCAACTAATGAAAAACTGTTTTTT. It specifies CASSMADATNEKLFF.